This entry is about one T cell receptor beta chain. With MiXCR, TCRdb reprocessed the PCR reads. The table has more than 10,000 clones, under 30% seen once. This sample was taken from a study of metastatic and nonmetastatic thyroid tumors. Germline CDR1 and CDR2: GTSNPN and SVGIG (reference sequence). This CDR3 region has 10 residues. The V segment lost 5 bases and the J segment 9 bases; nucleotides outside the gene matches: 2. Each patient came to thyroid surgery without any prior treatment (of any kind). The V call is TRBV30, the J call TRBJ2-3; 7 positions match TRBD2. The specimen was blood. The clonotype was recovered from a female donor with papillary thyroid cancer or a benign thyroid nodule (not recorded which). Some clones in this sample may be carry-over from other donors' samples. The CDR3 loop reads CAWQRDTQYF. The CDR3 bases are TGTGCCTGGCAGCGGGACACGCAGTATTTT. Full variable domain (missing parts from reference TRBV30 and TRBJ2-3): SQTIHQWPATLVQPVGSPLSLECTVEGTSNPNLYWYRQAAGRGLQLLFYSVGIGQISSEVPQNLSASRPQDRQFILSSKKLLLSDSGFYLCAWQRDTQYFGPGTRLTVL.